This passage covers 22 T cell receptor beta chains from one sample sequenced in a study of Tregs in tolerant kidney transplant recipients. Profiling relied on immunoSEQ multiplex PCR, and the TCRdb table lists in-frame clones only, not all of them. The sample holds some 70,000 clones, roughly nine tenths seen once. The sequencing here drew on CD4+ T cells from blood, taken before the transplant. All receptors derive from a human donor who received a combined kidney and bone marrow transplant.

The V gene is TRBV15, the J gene TRBJ1-4; 11 nucleotides match TRBD1. Germline V gene data show CDR1 as LNHNV and CDR2 as YYDKDF (reference sequence). The J segment lost 0 bases and the V segment lost 3 bases, leaving 0 bases of the junction unmatched. The CDR3 consists of 16 residues. CDR3 sequence (DNA): TGTGCCACCAGCAGGGGACAGGGGGCAACTAATGAAAAACTGTTTTTT. It translates to CATSRGQGATNEKLFF. The complete variable domain, with remaining parts taken from reference TRBV15 and TRBJ1-4, reads DAMVIQNPRYQVTQFGKPVTLSCSQTLNHNVMYWYQQKSSQAPKLLFHYYDKDFNNEADTPDNFQSRRPNTSFCFLDIRSPGLGDTAMYLCATSRGQGATNEKLFFGSGTQLSVL.

The chain uses TRBV2 and TRBJ1-5; possibly TRBD1 for D (5 bases). V was pared by 8 bases and J by 4 bases, with 9 bases between. CDR3 size: 12 residues. Germline values: CDR1 SNHLY, CDR2 FYNNEI. CDR3 nucleotide sequence: TGTGCCAGCTCGGACACGAATCAGCCCCAGCATTTT. This encodes CASSDTNQPQHF.

The chain carries TRBV7-9 and TRBJ1-2; 11 bases are a match to TRBD1. Trimming cost V 3 bases and J 10 bases; bases outside gene matches: 4. The CDR3 sequence is 13 residues long. The germline CDR1 and CDR2 sequences are SEHNR and FQNEAQ (reference sequence). CDR3 nucleotide sequence: TGTGCCAGCAGCTTGGGACAGGGGGTTGCCTACACCTTC. Protein: CASSLGQGVAYTF.

V is TRBV28 and J is TRBJ1-1, with D tentatively TRBD1 (6 bases). CDR1 and CDR2 from the germline V gene are MDHEN and SYDVKM. Trimming removed 4 bases at V and 3 bases at J, with 12 bases between. CDR3 length: 14 amino acids. CDR3 coding DNA: TGTGCCAGCAGTTCCCCAGGGGTCTACACTGAAGCTTTCTTT. The encoded protein is CASSSPGVYTEAFF.

The gene calls are TRBV30 and TRBJ2-1, with D maybe TRBD2 (5 bases). This CDR3 is 13 amino acids long. The germline CDR1 and CDR2 sequences are GTSNPN and SVGIG (reference sequence). With 3 bases removed from V and 11 bases from J, the gap between germline ends came to 17 bases. CDR3 nucleotides: TGTGCCTGGAGGCGGATAGGAGGAGGCAAGCAGTTCTTC. This encodes CAWRRIGGGKQFF.

This rearrangement joins TRBV11-2 to TRBJ2-7; 7 bases fit TRBD2. Germline V gene sequence: CDR1 SGHAT, CDR2 FQNNGV. The J segment lost 0 bases and the V segment lost 1 base, leaving 3 bases of the junction unmatched. The CDR3 length is 15 residues. CDR3: CASSLVGGSSYEQYF. The CDR3 DNA reads as TGTGCCAGCAGCTTAGTAGGCGGGAGCTCCTACGAGCAGTACTTC.

The genes are TRBV2 and TRBJ2-4, with D possibly TRBD2 on 6 matching bases. The V gene lost 6 bases and the J gene lost 3 bases, with 15 bases spanning the gap. The CDR3 covers 15 residues. Looked up from germline, CDR1 is SNHLY and CDR2 is FYNNEI. CDR3 sequence reads: CASSGRDTVKNIQYF. DNA of the CDR3: TGTGCCAGCAGCGGGCGGGATACAGTCAAAAACATTCAGTACTTC.

J is TRBJ2-4 and V is TRBV7-2; D not certain. The CDR3 is made up of 18 amino acids. V was pared by 2 bases and J by 0 bases, with 17 bases between. Germline-derived CDR1 and CDR2 are SGHTA and FQGNSA. The CDR3 reads CASSLPRTEELAKNIQYF. The DNA of the CDR3 is TGTGCCAGCAGCTTACCCCGAACTGAGGAGTTAGCCAAAAACATTCAGTACTTC.

This clone was seen a handful of times. This chain joins TRBV28 and TRBJ1-5; possibly TRBD1 for D (6 bases). V was clipped by 4 bases and J by 2 bases, with 9 bases between them. The CDR3 length is 14 residues. Germline V CDR1 and CDR2: MDHEN, SYDVKM. The CDR3 sequence: CASSSPGGNQPQHF. The CDR3 DNA follows: TGTGCCAGCAGTTCCCCAGGGGGCAATCAGCCCCAGCATTTT.

This clone was picked up a small number of times. Within the sample, other DNA sequences also encode this same CDR3. The rearrangement uses TRBV15 and TRBJ2-7, with D uncertain. The length of the CDR3 is 14 residues. Germline V gene lookup returns CDR1 LNHNV and CDR2 YYDKDF (reference sequence). V lost 2 bases to trimming and J lost 0 bases, with 8 bases between them. CDR3 bases: TGTGCCACCAGCAGATCCGGTAGCTCCTACGAGCAGTACTTC. It codes for CATSRSGSSYEQYF.

Notes on this clone: The sample carries other DNA sequences with the same CDR3. The V call is TRBV30, the J call TRBJ1-2, with a tentative D call TRBD1 (6 bases). Germline V gene sequence: CDR1 GTSNPN, CDR2 SVGIG (reference sequence). CDR3 size: 13 residues. Trimming cost V 4 bases and J 3 bases, with 12 bases left between them. The CDR3 DNA reads TGTGCCTGGAAACTACAGGGAGACTATGGCTACACCTTC. It encodes CAWKLQGDYGYTF.

The V call is TRBV6-5, the J call TRBJ1-2; 10 bases are a match to TRBD1. This CDR3 comprises 15 residues. The V and J ends lost 4 bases and 4 bases, in that order; junction bases with no gene match: 6. In germline, CDR1 is MNHEY, CDR2 SVGAGI. The CDR3, as DNA: TGTGCCAGCAGTTTAGAGGGACAGGGGCGCTATGGCTACACCTTC. This codes for CASSLEGQGRYGYTF.

The V call is TRBV28, the J call TRBJ1-2; possible D gene TRBD1, 6 bases. Germline assignment: CDR1 MDHEN and CDR2 SYDVKM. The germline V and J ends were trimmed by 9 bases and 8 bases, with 22 bases remaining between them. The CDR3 contains 14 residues. CDR3 DNA: TGTGCCAGTGGGGAAATTAGGGGGGGCGGAGGCTACACCTTC. Translating it yields CASGEIRGGGGYTF.

This chain uses TRBV11-3 with TRBJ2-5; the match to TRBD2 covers 7 bases. Germline V gives CDR1 SGHNT, CDR2 YENEEA. The junction had 2 bases not matched to a gene; V was cut back by 2 bases and J by 5 bases. This CDR3 has 13 amino acids. The CDR3 DNA sequence: TGTGCCAGCAGCTTATTGGGAGGGGAGACCCAGTACTTC. Protein: CASSLLGGETQYF.

A few counts support this clone. The chain couples TRBV5-1 to TRBJ2-7; TRBD1 agrees at 8 bases. Trimming cost V 2 bases and J 6 bases; bases outside gene matches: 10. CDR1 is SGHRS and CDR2 is YFSETQ in the germline V gene. CDR3 length: 15 amino acids. The CDR3 sequence is CASSFFPQGDAEQYF. The CDR3 DNA reads as TGCGCCAGCAGCTTCTTTCCACAGGGGGACGCCGAGCAGTACTTC.

The chain combines TRBV7-9 with TRBJ1-5; D not resolved. V was cut by 1 base and J by 3 bases, with 7 bases left in between. Germline values: CDR1 SEHNR, CDR2 FQNEAQ (reference sequence). The CDR3 length is 14 residues. CDR3 sequence: CASSLGSNNQPQHF. The CDR3 DNA reads as TGTGCCAGCAGCTTAGGCAGTAACAATCAGCCCCAGCATTTT.

The chain is built from TRBV7-2 and TRBJ1-5, with D perhaps matching TRBD1 (5 bases). The CDR3 sequence is 14 residues long. Germline CDR1 and CDR2: SGHTA and FQGNSA. Trimming pared 0 bases from V and 2 bases from J, leaving 5 bases between. In DNA form, the CDR3 reads TGTGCCAGCAGCTTAGCAGGGGGCAATCAGCCCCAGCATTTT. Its translation is CASSLAGGNQPQHF.

This sequence joins TRBV6-5 and TRBJ2-7; TRBD2 matches at 10 bases. This CDR3 contains 14 residues. Germline loops: CDR1 MNHEY, CDR2 SVGAGI. J lost 3 bases, V lost 7 bases, and 6 bases had no gene match. The CDR3 nucleotides read TGTGCCAGCATCTCGCCTAGCGGGAGCTACGAGCAGTACTTC. Amino acids: CASISPSGSYEQYF.

The chain carries TRBV25-1 and TRBJ1-2; no reliable D call. Trimming cost V 1 base and J 0 bases, with 9 bases left between them. Germline assignment: CDR1 MGHDK and CDR2 SYGVNS. The CDR3 runs 15 residues. The CDR3 is CASSESGVSNYGYTF. CDR3 nucleotides: TGTGCCAGCAGTGAATCGGGAGTCTCTAACTATGGCTACACCTTC.

The chain combines TRBV27 with TRBJ1-4; D gene ambiguous. The CDR3 length is 14 residues. Germline V gives CDR1 MNHEY, CDR2 SMNVEV (reference sequence). V was cut by 2 bases and J by 4 bases, with 8 bases left in between. CDR3 region: CASSLGRLNEKLFF. The CDR3 nucleotides read TGTGCCAGCAGTTTAGGCCGTCTTAATGAAAAACTGTTTTTT.

This clone was seen only a few times. CDR3 amino acids: CASSEAWGIQGYEQYF. In DNA form, the CDR3 reads TGTGCCAGCAGTGAAGCGTGGGGTATACAGGGCTACGAGCAGTACTTC. The gene calls are TRBV6-1 and TRBJ2-7; maybe TRBD1 (6 bases). This CDR3 is built from 16 residues. CDR1 and CDR2 (germline): MNHNS, SASEGT. V was cut by 0 bases and J by 3 bases, with 15 bases left in between.

This chain joins TRBV10-3 and TRBJ2-1; TRBD2 might be the D (6 bases). Looked up from germline, CDR1 is ENHRY and CDR2 is SYGVKD. CDR3 length: 14 amino acids. Trimming removed 7 bases from V and 7 bases from J, with 17 bases in between. CDR3 in DNA: TGTGCCATCACCAATCGACTAGACAGTAATGAGCAGTTCTTC. This sequence encodes CAITNRLDSNEQFF.